The sequence of this T cell receptor (beta chain) was determined in a study of post-analysis software for immune sequencing data. Across the study: Patients had relapsing-remitting, secondary progressive or progressive-relapsing multiple sclerosis; some lacked subtype. General study findings and limits: Comparison of patients with controls showed roughly five TRBV segments more frequent in patients, TRBV5-6, TRBV5-1 and TRBV20-1 among them. Significantly lower normalized Chao1 diversity was seen in multiple sclerosis patients than in controls. Clustering by F measure revealed strong co-clustering among samples prepared together in one batch.

This clonotype was observed many times. Its antigen is currently unknown. This CDR3 region has 15 residues. J was trimmed by 1 base and V by 10 bases; bases with no gene match: 11. Germline lookup yields CDR1 ENHRY and CDR2 SYGVKD. Each TCR beta cDNA library carried unique molecular identifiers. TCRdb called the PCR reads again in MiXCR, with one record for every CDR3 protein. The repertoire holds 250,000 to 300,000 distinct CDR3 sequences, with 36% as singletons. The sample comprised blood. This chain connects TRBV10-3 to TRBJ2-3, with 7 bases aligning to TRBD2. The sequence derives from a girl between 5 and 17 years old with multiple sclerosis. The CDR3 DNA follows: TGTGCCACCACCCCGGGGAGCGGGGGCACAGATACGCAGTATTTT. Encoded protein: CATTPGSGGTDTQYF.